These 31 T cell receptor beta chains came from one sample sequenced in a study of tumor and adjacent non-tumor tissue in lung cancer. Three rounds of nested PCR, following a modified ARM-PCR protocol, produced the TCRbeta library. TCRdb re-called the multiplex PCR reads with MiXCR, one entry per CDR3 protein. Here the sample spans 200,000 or so distinct CDR3 sequences, about two thirds being singletons. No cell sorting was done before RNA was extracted from the tissue. Sequences were obtained from lung tumor tissue. These receptors were obtained from a man aged 60 to 75 with non-small cell lung cancer.

Comments on this clonotype: Germline is not matched at one junction end, which may reflect a read error. The CDR3 is CIAQPGLLYGYTF. The CDR3 nucleotides are TGCATTGCGCAGCCGGGACTGCTCTATGGCTACACTTTC. This chain connects TRBV20-1 to TRBJ1-2; maybe TRBD1 (5 bases). Germline V gives CDR1 DFQATT, CDR2 SNEGSKA (reference sequence). The CDR3 has 13 residues.

The chain combines TRBV20-1 with TRBJ2-1, with 10 bases lining up with TRBD1. The J segment lost 5 bases and the V segment lost 3 bases, leaving 7 bases of the junction unmatched. The germline CDR1 and CDR2 sequences are DFQATT and SNEGSKA (reference sequence). The CDR3 has 15 residues. The CDR3 nucleotides are TGCAGTGCTAGGTTTCGGGACAGGGGCCACAATGAGCAGTTCTTC. Amino acid sequence: CSARFRDRGHNEQFF.

Of note for this clonotype: A much larger clonotype is one base distant, so this may be a read error. Because it lacks the conserved phenylalanine or tryptophan at the end, this CDR3 is likely a read error. The chain has TRBV5-4 and TRBJ1-2; no reliable D call. Germline assignment: CDR1 SGHNT and CDR2 YYREEE (reference sequence). V was pared by 2 bases and J by 10 bases, with 9 bases between. CDR3 length: 11 residues. CDR3 loop: CASSFFEIYTL. CDR3 in DNA: TGTGCCAGCAGCTTTTTTGAGATCTACACCCTC.

The rearrangement uses TRBV7-8 and TRBJ1-4; the D gene is possibly TRBD1 (5 bases). Trimming shortened V by 4 bases and J by 0 bases, and 12 bases separated the two germline ends. The CDR3 has 16 residues. In germline, CDR1 is SGHVS, CDR2 FQNEAQ. The CDR3 protein is CASSWGGTATNEKLFF. CDR3 in DNA: TGTGCCAGCAGCTGGGGAGGGACTGCAACTAATGAAAAACTGTTTTTT.

A word on this clonotype: A junction boundary mismatches the germline segment, possibly from a read error. The J gene is TRBJ2-1, the V gene TRBV28; D is perhaps TRBD1 (6 bases). The CDR3 has 15 residues. CDR1 is MDHEN and CDR2 is SYDVKM in the germline V gene. As DNA, the CDR3 is TGTGTCAGCAGTTTAAGGGGGTATGGATTGAATGAGCAGTTCTTC. Protein sequence: CVSSLRGYGLNEQFF. The full variable domain, its missing parts supplied by reference TRBV28 and TRBJ2-1, is DVKVTQSSRYLVKRTGEKVFLECVQDMDHENMFWYRQDPGLGLRLIYFSYDVKMKEKGDIPEGYSVSREKKERFSLILESASTNQTSMYLCVSSLRGYGLNEQFFGPGTRLTVL.

Comments on this clonotype: A much larger clone lies one base from this, so it may be a read error. This chain joins TRBV7-9 and TRBJ1-4; 8 nucleotides line up with TRBD1. The CDR3 contains 16 residues. V lost 2 bases and J lost 8; bases outside the gene matches: 10. Germline V gives CDR1 SEHNR, CDR2 FQNEAQ (reference sequence). The CDR3 loop reads CASSLTGTGTEEKLFF. In DNA, the CDR3 is TGTGCCAGCAGCTTAACGGGGACAGGAACGGAGGAAAAACTGTTTTTT.

Worth noting for this clonotype: Since no conserved phenylalanine or tryptophan closes the CDR3, a read error is the likely cause. The chain carries TRBV6-9 and TRBJ2-2; no reliable D call. CDR1 is MNHGY, CDR2 SVAAGI, per germline. The CDR3 is 14 amino acids. V was trimmed by 3 bases and J by 7 bases, leaving 12 bases between them. Here the CDR3 reads CASSYIRPNGELFS. For the CDR3, the DNA is TGTGCCAGCAGTTACATCAGGCCCAACGGGGAGCTGTTTTCT.

V gene TRBV5-1 combines with J gene TRBJ2-2; D remains ambiguous. There are 13 residues in the CDR3. The V gene's germline CDR1 is SGHRS and CDR2 YFSETQ. Deletions cut 7 bases from V and 1 base from J, with 8 bases between. This CDR3 is CASWAQNTGELFF. DNA for the CDR3: TGCGCCAGCTGGGCCCAGAACACCGGGGAGCTGTTTTTT.

This clonotype was observed once. A read error may produce the germline difference seen at one junction end. V and J are TRBV6-2 or TRBV6-3 and TRBJ1-5; D is uncertain. The CDR3 runs 11 residues. Germline CDR1 and CDR2: MNHEY and SVGEGT. The CDR3 coding sequence is TGTGCCAACAGTTACCCCTCGCCCCAGCATTTT. Its protein is CANSYPSPQHF.

As concerns this clonotype: Given a much more abundant clone one base away, this may be a read error. The gene calls are TRBV12-3 or TRBV12-4 and TRBJ2-5, with D maybe TRBD1 (6 bases). The CDR3 extends over 14 amino acids. CDR3 sequence (DNA): TGTGCCAGCAGTTCAGGGGTGTTCCCAGAGACCAAGTACTTC. This gives the protein CASSSGVFPETKYF.

The rearrangement joins TRBV12-3 or TRBV12-4 to TRBJ1-2, with no clear D. The CDR3 length is 12 residues. Trimming pared 5 bases from V and 8 bases from J, leaving 12 bases between. In DNA form, the CDR3 reads TGTGCCAGCAGTCCTTTAGCGAGGGGCTACACCTTC. It translates to CASSPLARGYTF.

On this clonotype itself: With a much larger clone just one base away, this may be a read error. The rearrangement uses TRBV4-2 and TRBJ1-5; no clear D. The CDR3 loop spans 13 amino acids. Germline V CDR1 and CDR2: LGHNA, YNFKEQ. The chain's CDR3 is CDSSQEGGQPQHF. The CDR3 bases are TGTGACAGCAGCCAAGAGGGAGGTCAGCCCCAGCATTTT.

On this clonotype itself: Being one base from a much bigger clone, this may be a read error. This sequence joins TRBV20-1 and TRBJ1-5; a weak D match, TRBD1 (6 bases). Germline V gene lookup returns CDR1 DFQATT and CDR2 SNEGSKA (reference sequence). The length of the CDR3 is 12 residues. CDR3: CTVRQGNQPQHF. CDR3 nucleotide sequence: TGCACTGTGCGGCAGGGGAATCAGCCCCAGCATTTT.

On this clonotype itself: Lacking the conserved final phenylalanine or tryptophan, this CDR3 likely reflects a read error. The J gene is TRBJ2-1, the V gene TRBV11-2; 9 nucleotides align to TRBD2. This CDR3 is built from 14 residues. Germline V CDR1 and CDR2: SGHAT, FQNNGV. Here the CDR3 reads CASHKAGGHNEQFL. The CDR3, as DNA: TGTGCGAGTCATAAAGCGGGGGGACACAATGAGCAGTTCCTC.

For this clonotype: A read error may produce the germline difference seen at one junction end. The chain recombines TRBV5-6 with TRBJ2-3; D gene unclear. Per the germline V gene, CDR1 is SGHDT and CDR2 is YYEEEE. This CDR3 contains 13 residues. CDR3 region: CASRAPNTDTQCF. In nucleotides, the CDR3 is TGTGCCAGTCGCGCTCCTAACACAGATACGCAGTGTTTT.

With respect to this clonotype: A junction boundary mismatches the germline segment, possibly from a read error. The DNA for the CDR3 is TGTGCCAGCAGCGTACTGTACAGCTCCTATGAGCATTACTTC. It specifies CASSVLYSSYEHYF. The chain is built from TRBV11-2 and TRBJ2-7; the D is unclear. This CDR3 is built from 14 residues. Germline-derived CDR1 and CDR2 are SGHAT and FQNNGV.

This clonotype was counted at least ten times. The chain has TRBV11-2 and TRBJ2-7; 7 bases are shared with TRBD1. V gave up 6 bases and J gave up 2 bases; unmatched junction bases: 10. Germline assignment: CDR1 SGHAT and CDR2 FQNNGV. This CDR3 is 15 amino acids long. CDR3 loop: CASSQTGRETYEQYF. Written as DNA, the CDR3 is TGTGCCAGCAGTCAGACAGGGAGAGAGACCTACGAGCAGTACTTC.

Concerning this clonotype itself: Mismatch with germline at one junction end may stem from a read error. The chain employs TRBV12-3 or TRBV12-4 and TRBJ1-2; possibly TRBD1 for D (5 bases). The CDR3 totals 16 residues. CDR3 amino acids: CASSSSWGERSYGYTF. Here the CDR3 DNA reads TGTGCCAGTAGTTCCTCCTGGGGGGAGAGAAGCTATGGCTACACCTTC.

In the case of this clonotype: The germline gene is not matched at one end of the junction; a read error may be the cause. The gene calls are TRBV11-3 and TRBJ2-1; 10 bases are shared with TRBD2. The V gene's germline CDR1 is SGHNT and CDR2 YENEEA. The CDR3 sequence is 17 residues long. The CDR3 region has the DNA TGTGCCAGCTGCTTAGATCGGCTAGCGGGAGTAGGTAATGAGCAGATCTTC. This codes for CASCLDRLAGVGNEQIF.

This clonotype was seen a few times. The chain is built from TRBV6-5 and TRBJ1-5; D is perhaps TRBD1 (5 bases). From germline, CDR1 is MNHEY and CDR2 SVGAGI. The CDR3 sequence is 15 residues long. Trimming took 4 bases from V and 1 from J, leaving 11 bases between them. In DNA, the CDR3 is TGTGCCAGCAGTTTGGGGGGAAGGAGCAATCAGCCCCAGCATTTT. It specifies CASSLGGRSNQPQHF.

The rearrangement uses TRBV24-1 and TRBJ2-3; D tentatively reads TRBD1 or TRBD2 (5 bases each). The CDR3 is 13 amino acids. The germline gives CDR1 KGHDR, CDR2 SFDVKD. Trimming pared 7 bases from V and 6 bases from J, leaving 13 bases between. In DNA form, the CDR3 reads TGTGCCACCAGGGAGGACGGGGCGGATACGCAGTATTTT. This translates into CATREDGADTQYF.

This chain joins TRBV6-5 and TRBJ2-1; 8 nucleotides agree with TRBD2. J gave up 7 bases and V 3 bases, and 8 bases lay outside the gene matches. There are 15 residues in the CDR3. Germline V lookup: CDR1 MNHEY, CDR2 SVGAGI. The CDR3: CASSYDGRASNEQFF. CDR3 in DNA: TGTGCCAGCAGTTATGACGGGAGGGCCAGTAATGAGCAGTTCTTC.

Points on this clonotype: Because the CDR3 is missing its conserved closing phenylalanine or tryptophan, this is likely a read error. The chain recombines TRBV12-3 or TRBV12-4 with TRBJ1-2; 8 nucleotides line up with TRBD1. The CDR3 spans 14 residues. With 6 bases clipped from V and 4 bases from J, the junction kept 7 bases outside the gene matches. The CDR3 DNA follows: TGTGCCAGCAGCACGACAGGGGTCACCTATGGCTACACCTCC. This gives the protein CASSTTGVTYGYTS.

This clonotype was recorded many times. This rearrangement joins TRBV6-8 to TRBJ2-2, with 11 bases lining up with TRBD2. Germline loops: CDR1 MNHGY, CDR2 SAAAGT. The CDR3 runs 15 residues. V was clipped by 7 bases and J by 3 bases; unmatched bases: 4. CDR3 amino acids: CASTRGLADTGELFF. In nucleotides, the CDR3 is TGTGCCAGCACCCGGGGACTAGCGGACACCGGGGAGCTGTTTTTT.

Regarding this clonotype: The junction shows a germline mismatch at one end, possibly a read error. The rearrangement joins TRBV20-1 to TRBJ2-7; TRBD1 is a possible D gene (5 bases). The CDR3 has 16 residues. From germline, CDR1 is DFQATT and CDR2 SNEGSKA (reference sequence). The CDR3 DNA reads as TGCAGTGCTAGAGATGATCGACAGCGTGCCTCCTACGAGCACTACTTC. It yields the protein CSARDDRQRASYEHYF.

This clonotype has a count of ten or more. The chain recombines TRBV10-2 with TRBJ2-1, with TRBD2 matching over 9 bases. The CDR3 totals 13 residues. Germline CDR1 and CDR2: WSHSY and SAAADI. V dropped 6 bases and J dropped 10; count of bases not matched to a gene: 7. CDR3 coding DNA: TGCGCCAGCAGGGTTAGCGGGGGTAGGGAGCAGTTCTTC. It translates to CASRVSGGREQFF.

In the case of this clonotype: At one end the junction does not follow the germline gene, possibly because of a read error. The V and J genes are TRBV11-2 and TRBJ1-1; D gene unclear. The germline gives CDR1 SGHAT, CDR2 FQNNGV. The CDR3 contains 14 residues. The CDR3 protein is CTSCLSVLNTEAFF. CDR3 coding DNA: TGTACCAGCTGCTTATCGGTACTGAACACTGAAGCTTTCTTT.

This clonotype was found many times. The V gene is TRBV29-1, the J gene TRBJ2-4; no clear D gene. The CDR3 consists of 11 residues. From germline, CDR1 is SQVTM and CDR2 ANQGSEA. V shed 4 bases and J shed 6 bases, with 7 bases lying between them. CDR3 in DNA: TGCAGCGTTGGAAAGGGAAACATTCAGTACTTC. Residues: CSVGKGNIQYF.

In the case of this clonotype: A much more abundant neighbour one base away suggests this may be a read error. The chain couples TRBV4-1 to TRBJ1-6, with unresolved D. Germline values: CDR1 MGHRA, CDR2 YSYEKL. Trimming removed 4 bases at V and 8 bases at J, with 21 bases between. The CDR3 is 17 residues long. DNA for the CDR3: TGCGCCAGCAGCCGCTTCGAAGTTGGTCAGACTGATTCACCCCTCCACTTT. Its translation: CASSRFEVGQTDSPLHF.

In the case of this clonotype: Its ends do not fully match the called genes, so a read error is possible. This chain links TRBV5-1 with TRBJ2-7, with D possibly matching TRBD1 (6 bases). Germline assignment: CDR1 SGHRS and CDR2 YFSETQ. The CDR3 runs 13 residues. The CDR3 is CTSSLTQGGEQYF. The CDR3 DNA reads as TGCACCAGCAGCTTAACACAGGGCGGCGAGCAGTACTTC. The entire variable domain, with the rest obtained from reference TRBV5-1 and TRBJ2-7, is as follows: KAGVTQTPRYLIKTRGQQVTLSCSPISGHRSVSWYQQTPGQGLQFLFEYFSETQRNKGNFPGRFSGRQFSNSRSEMNVSTLELGDSALYLCTSSLTQGGEQYFGPGTRLTVT.

As to this clonotype: At one boundary the junction diverges from the germline segment, which might be a read error. The rearrangement joins TRBV20-1 to TRBJ1-5; D remains ambiguous. Germline CDR1 reads DFQATT; CDR2 reads SNEGSKA (reference sequence). The CDR3 consists of 14 residues. The CDR3 reads CSARDGYSNQPQQF. The CDR3 coding sequence is TGCAGTGCTAGAGACGGTTATAGCAATCAGCCCCAGCAGTTT.